This TCR beta chain was captured by sequencing in a study of blood T cells in healthy people across ages. Next came a second PCR, run for about 6 to 12 cycles, which used a sample-barcoded 5' primer along with a J-beta primer mix. TCRdb independently ran MiXCR on the 5' RACE reads; one entry per CDR3 protein. The table includes around 970,000 distinct CDR3 sequences, 51% detected once. The sequence derives from a woman aged 55-70 years in good health. The source material was blood.

CDR3 amino acids: CASSIWDRPYEQYF. In DNA form, the CDR3 reads TGTGCCAGTAGTATTTGGGACAGGCCATACGAGCAGTACTTC. V gene TRBV19 combines with J gene TRBJ2-7, with 8 bases that match TRBD1. This CDR3 comprises 14 residues. The V segment lost 3 bases and the J segment 4 bases; nucleotides outside the gene matches: 5. Per germline, CDR1 LNHDA and CDR2 SQIVND (reference sequence).